One and the same sample provided the 15 T cell receptor beta chains below, sequenced in a study of cytomegalovirus exposure and HLA in healthy donors. The PCR contained 60 Vbeta and 13 Jbeta primers. Assay used: immunoSEQ multiplex PCR; TCRdb lists only in-frame clones, some missing. Here the sample table reports about 110,000 clones. Input material: PBMCs. These receptors came from a middle-aged man in good health and CMV-seronegative.

This chain joins TRBV7-9 and TRBJ1-4; tentatively, D is TRBD1 (5 bases). CDR3 length: 17 residues. The germline V gene encodes CDR1 SEHNR and CDR2 FQNEAQ (reference sequence). The V gene lost 1 base and the J gene lost 4 bases, with 16 bases spanning the gap. CDR3: CASSLVYGAGLNEKLFF. In DNA, the CDR3 is TGTGCCAGCAGCTTAGTTTATGGCGCAGGGCTTAATGAAAAACTGTTTTTT.

The gene calls are TRBV4-3 and TRBJ2-5; tentatively, D is TRBD1 (5 bases). Trimming cost V 0 bases and J 3 bases, with 11 bases left between them. Germline V gene data show CDR1 as LGHNA and CDR2 as YSLEER. There are 15 residues in the CDR3. CDR3 sequence (DNA): TGCGCCAGCAGCCAAGAATTTCGCAGGGAAGAGACCCAGTACTTC. It is translated as CASSQEFRREETQYF.

The rearrangement uses TRBV7-9 and TRBJ2-7; no reliable D call. The CDR3 sequence is 12 residues long. V was clipped by 2 bases and J by 3 bases, with 5 bases between them. Germline CDR1 reads SEHNR; CDR2 reads FQNEAQ (reference sequence). The CDR3 DNA is TGTGCCAGCAGCTTAAGCCTCTACGAGCAGTACTTC. This codes for CASSLSLYEQYF.

This chain joins TRBV18 and TRBJ2-2, with TRBD1 matching 9 bases. V gave up 6 bases and J gave up 7 bases; unmatched junction bases: 12. Germline assignment: CDR1 KGHSH and CDR2 LQKENI. CDR3 length equals 16 residues. CDR3 sequence reads: CASSPNTGGTIGELFF. DNA of the CDR3: TGTGCCAGCTCGCCAAACACAGGGGGCACCATCGGGGAGCTGTTTTTT.

The CDR3 sequence: CASSVDRLSSYEQYF. The CDR3 bases are TGTGCCAGCAGTGTAGACAGGCTGAGCTCCTACGAGCAGTACTTC. This sequence joins TRBV6-1 and TRBJ2-7, with D perhaps TRBD1 (6 bases). The germline V gene has CDR1 MNHNS and CDR2 SASEGT. Trimming took 4 bases from V and 0 from J, leaving 13 bases between them. This CDR3 is built from 15 residues.

This chain joins TRBV6-5 and TRBJ2-1; weak D call: TRBD2 (7 bases). The length of the CDR3 is 11 residues. Germline V gene lookup returns CDR1 MNHEY and CDR2 SVGAGI. V lost 6 bases and J lost 10, with 10 bases in between. The CDR3: CASRGGAEQFF. Here the CDR3 DNA reads TGTGCCAGCAGAGGGGGGGCGGAGCAGTTCTTC.

Frequency places this clone as medium-sized. The chain recombines TRBV7-9 with TRBJ2-5; TRBD2 is a possible D gene (5 bases). Germline CDR1 and CDR2: SEHNR and FQNEAQ (reference sequence). There are 11 residues in the CDR3. CDR3 DNA: TGTGTCGTACCCGGGGAAGAGACCCAGTACTTC. Its translation is CVVPGEETQYF.

The chain employs TRBV7-3 and TRBJ2-1, with 10 bases identical to TRBD2. V was clipped by 1 base and J by 7 bases; unmatched bases: 4. Germline V gives CDR1 SGHTA, CDR2 FQGTGA. This CDR3 comprises 15 residues. The CDR3 loop is CASSLNRLAGNEQFF. CDR3 coding DNA: TGTGCCAGCAGCTTAAATAGACTAGCGGGTAATGAGCAGTTCTTC. The complete variable domain, with remaining parts taken from reference TRBV7-3 and TRBJ2-1, reads GAGVSQTPSNKVTEKGKYVELRCDPISGHTALYWYRQSLGQGPEFLIYFQGTGAADDSGLPNDRFFAVRPEGSVSTLKIQRTERGDSAVYLCASSLNRLAGNEQFFGPGTRLTVL.

The rearrangement links TRBV4-3 to TRBJ1-1; D may be TRBD1 (5 bases). CDR3 length: 16 residues. The germline V gene encodes CDR1 LGHNA and CDR2 YSLEER. The V gene lost 1 base and the J gene lost 1 base, with 13 bases spanning the gap. CDR3 nucleotides: TGCGCCAGCAGCCAAGTAGGAGGGGATAGGAACACTGAAGCTTTCTTT. Protein sequence: CASSQVGGDRNTEAFF.

V usage is TRBV11-2 and J usage is TRBJ2-1; 10 nucleotides align to TRBD2. Losses at the gene ends were 5 bases for V and 7 bases for J; bases not matched to a gene: 8. CDR3 length: 15 residues. Germline V gives CDR1 SGHAT, CDR2 FQNNGV. CDR3 nucleotides: TGTGCCAGCAGCCTCTCTAGCGGGAGTGGGAATGAGCAGTTCTTC. It translates to CASSLSSGSGNEQFF.

The chain carries TRBV11-3 and TRBJ2-2; 7 positions agree with TRBD1. CDR3 length equals 13 residues. Trimming at V came to 3 bases and at J to 7 bases, leaving 2 bases not matched to a gene. CDR1 and CDR2 from the germline V gene are SGHNT and YENEEA. The CDR3 here is CASSFRGHGELFF. The CDR3 DNA reads as TGTGCCAGCAGCTTTAGGGGGCACGGGGAGCTGTTTTTT.

The V gene is TRBV4-3, the J gene TRBJ2-1; the D gene is possibly TRBD2 (5 bases). This CDR3 is 15 amino acids long. V was trimmed by 3 bases and J by 6 bases, leaving 15 bases between them. Germline-derived CDR1 and CDR2 are LGHNA and YSLEER. In DNA form, the CDR3 reads TGCGCCAGCAGCCAGGAGGCACTAATAGGCAATGAGCAGTTCTTC. It specifies CASSQEALIGNEQFF.

The gene calls are TRBV6-1 and TRBJ2-7; 12 bases fit TRBD2. Germline lookup yields CDR1 MNHNS and CDR2 SASEGT. Trimming took 5 bases from V and 3 from J; bases not matched to a gene: 2. The CDR3 has 14 residues. The CDR3 region is CASSRLAGDYEQYF. CDR3 in DNA: TGTGCCAGCAGTCGACTAGCGGGAGACTACGAGCAGTACTTC.

This chain uses TRBV18 with TRBJ2-5; D perhaps matches TRBD2 (5 bases). This CDR3 is built from 18 residues. Trimming pared 3 bases from V and 3 bases from J, leaving 23 bases between. CDR1 and CDR2 from the germline V gene are KGHSH and LQKENI. CDR3 DNA sequence: TGTGCCAGCTCACCTTCCGGGGTCCCTAACCTAGGGAAAGAGACCCAGTACTTC. Translating it yields CASSPSGVPNLGKETQYF. The variable domain in full, with the rest retrieved from reference TRBV18 and TRBJ2-5, is NAGVMQNPRHLVRRRGQEARLRCSPMKGHSHVYWYRQLPEEGLKFMVYLQKENIIDESGMPKERFSAEFPKEGPSILRIQQVVRGDSAAYFCASSPSGVPNLGKETQYFGPGTRLLVL.

The rearrangement joins TRBV5-1 to TRBJ1-5; maybe TRBD1 (5 bases). The germline V and J ends were trimmed by 0 bases and 4 bases, with 11 bases remaining between them. Germline values: CDR1 SGHRS, CDR2 YFSETQ. There are 15 residues in the CDR3. For the CDR3, the DNA is TGCGCCAGCAGCTTGGATCCCGCAGGGAATCAGCCCCAGCATTTT. Encoded protein: CASSLDPAGNQPQHF.